The sequence of this TCR beta chain was determined in a study of neurological immune-mediated disorders. TCRdb itself ran the 5' RACE reads through MiXCR, one entry per CDR3 protein. The sample has fewer than 35,000 distinct CDR3 sequences; 3% to 3.5% are singletons. Trimming cost V 1 base and J 7 bases, with 11 bases left between them. The CDR3 has 14 amino acids. In germline, CDR1 is SGHTA, CDR2 FQGNSA. Ten or more counts support this clonotype. Its antigen remains unknown. Study findings and constraints: No expanded-clone CDR3 amino acid sequence recurred across subjects, suggesting private TCR-beta repertoires.

The receptor comes from a woman in her twenties or thirties with multiple sclerosis. The sample was PBMCs. The V and J genes are TRBV7-2 and TRBJ1-5, with D perhaps TRBD1 (5 bases). The chain's CDR3 is CASSLGARGQPQHF. The CDR3, as DNA: TGTGCCAGCAGCTTAGGGGCGAGGGGACAGCCCCAGCATTTT.